These 20 T cell receptor beta chains originate from one sample sequenced in a study of shared clonotypes between healthy human individuals. Sequencing was performed with immunoSEQ multiplex PCR; in TCRdb, only in-frame clones are kept and a portion is missing. Among around 1,100,000 clones listed, approximately 80% were seen once. Sequencing was carried out using memory CD4+ T cells from PBMCs. Noted subset: CD45RA-negative fraction. These receptors all come from a young man in good health. Some clones in this sample may be carry-over from other donors' samples.

The chain combines TRBV28 with TRBJ1-5; no firm D call. V was clipped by 2 bases and J by 0 bases, with 8 bases between them. Germline loops: CDR1 MDHEN, CDR2 SYDVKM. The CDR3 contains 15 residues. CDR3 nucleotide sequence: TGTGCCAGCAGTTTAAGGGAAATTAGCAATCAGCCCCAGCATTTT. This gives the protein CASSLREISNQPQHF. The full variable domain, rest sourced from reference TRBV28 and TRBJ1-5, is DVKVTQSSRYLVKRTGEKVFLECVQDMDHENMFWYRQDPGLGLRLIYFSYDVKMKEKGDIPEGYSVSREKKERFSLILESASTNQTSMYLCASSLREISNQPQHFGDGTRLSIL.

The genes are TRBV5-1 and TRBJ1-4, with unresolved D. Trimming removed 0 bases at V and 5 bases at J, with 8 bases between. This CDR3 is built from 14 residues. Germline V gene lookup returns CDR1 SGHRS and CDR2 YFSETQ. The CDR3 loop reads CASSLGRENEKLFF. The CDR3 DNA reads as TGCGCCAGCAGCTTGGGGCGGGAGAATGAAAAACTGTTTTTT.

The chain is built from TRBV5-1 and TRBJ1-2, with 9 nucleotides matching TRBD1. This CDR3 has 15 amino acids. J lost 2 bases, V lost 2 bases, and 4 bases had no gene match. Germline values: CDR1 SGHRS, CDR2 YFSETQ. The CDR3 is CASSLQGAWNYGYTF. For the CDR3, the DNA is TGCGCCAGCAGCTTACAGGGGGCTTGGAACTATGGCTACACCTTC.

This clone was observed a handful of times. The V call is TRBV7-9, the J call TRBJ1-1; 7 bases fit TRBD1. Looked up from germline, CDR1 is SEHNR and CDR2 is FQNEAQ (reference sequence). The trim removed 8 bases at V and 7 bases at J, leaving 7 bases unmatched. The CDR3 covers 12 residues. The DNA for the CDR3 is TGTGCCAGCGGAGGGGGCGGACTTGAAGCTTTCTTT. Amino acid sequence: CASGGGGLEAFF.

V gene TRBV7-9 combines with J gene TRBJ2-7; 7 bases line up with TRBD1. Trimming took 11 bases from V and 1 from J; bases not matched to a gene: 8. CDR3 length equals 13 residues. Germline V gives CDR1 SEHNR, CDR2 FQNEAQ (reference sequence). CDR3 DNA: TGTGCCGCAGGGGGAAGAACTTCCTACGAGCAGTACTTC. It codes for CAAGGRTSYEQYF.

With respect to this clone: The DNA is omitted, as the CDR3 cannot be located on it reliably, and the CDR3 follows TCRdb's listing. The chain employs TRBV27 and TRBJ2-1; the DNA was not compared with TRBD2, the D call given in the table. With termini counted, the CDR3 has 15 amino acids. The germline V gene has CDR1 MNHEY and CDR2 SMNVEV (reference sequence). This CDR3 is CASSLGVASGSTKFF.

The chain carries TRBV14 and TRBJ2-4; tentative D call: TRBD1 (5 bases). CDR1 SGHDN and CDR2 FVKESK come from the germline V gene. Between the trimmed V and J ends, which lost 5 bases and 7 bases, there was a span of 12 bases. This CDR3 has 13 amino acids. The CDR3 reads CASSRGHNNIQYF. The DNA of the CDR3 is TGTGCCAGCAGCAGAGGACATAACAACATTCAGTACTTC.

The chain uses TRBV7-3 and TRBJ2-3; weak D call: TRBD2 (5 bases). V shed 4 bases and J shed 2 bases, with 13 bases lying between them. CDR3 length: 15 residues. Per germline, CDR1 SGHTA and CDR2 FQGTGA. The CDR3, as DNA: TGTGCCAGCAGCTCCCTCGCGGGTCTCACAGATACGCAGTATTTT. It yields the protein CASSSLAGLTDTQYF.

To note about this clone: An end of the junction does not agree with germline; a read error may underlie this. The rearrangement uses TRBV28 and TRBJ2-7; D perhaps matches TRBD2 (6 bases). Per germline, CDR1 MDHEN and CDR2 SYDVKM. This CDR3 is 12 amino acids long. CDR3 loop: CASSYVRGIENF. The CDR3 nucleotides read TGTGCCAGCAGCTACGTCCGGGGGATTGAGAACTTC.

The J gene is TRBJ2-7, the V gene TRBV5-6; TRBD1 aligns across 7 bases. V shed 1 base, J shed 9 bases, and the junction held 13 bases outside the gene matches. Germline values: CDR1 SGHDT, CDR2 YYEEEE. The CDR3 contains 15 residues. The CDR3 bases are TGTGCCAGCAGCTTGACAGGGGCATACTACGAGGGGCAGTACTTC. This codes for CASSLTGAYYEGQYF. The complete variable domain, with remaining parts taken from reference TRBV5-6 and TRBJ2-7, reads DAGVTQSPTHLIKTRGQQVTLRCSPKSGHDTVSWYQQALGQGPQFIFQYYEEEERQRGNFPDRFSGHQFPNYSSELNVNALLLGDSALYLCASSLTGAYYEGQYFGPGTRLTVT.

V gene TRBV5-4 combines with J gene TRBJ2-6; TRBD2 matches 7 bases. Germline V gene data show CDR1 as SGHNT and CDR2 as YYREEE (reference sequence). The CDR3 extends over 17 amino acids. Trimming took 5 bases from V and 0 from J; bases not matched to a gene: 8. The chain's CDR3 is CASRSGLTSSGANVLTF. The CDR3 region has the DNA TGTGCCAGCAGGTCGGGACTAACGAGCTCTGGGGCCAACGTCCTGACTTTC.

Comments on this clone: Other DNA sequences from this sample encode an identical CDR3 as well. The chain couples TRBV7-3 to TRBJ2-5; D is uncertain. The germline V gene encodes CDR1 SGHTA and CDR2 FQGTGA. Trimming took 1 base from V and 5 from J, leaving 8 bases between them. The CDR3 is 13 amino acids. The CDR3 spells CASSLNPGETQYF. In DNA, the CDR3 is TGTGCCAGCAGCTTAAACCCCGGGGAGACCCAGTACTTC. Looking up the rest from reference TRBV7-3 and TRBJ2-5 gives the full variable domain: GAGVSQTPSNKVTEKGKYVELRCDPISGHTALYWYRQSLGQGPEFLIYFQGTGAADDSGLPNDRFFAVRPEGSVSTLKIQRTERGDSAVYLCASSLNPGETQYFGPGTRLLVL.

This clone appeared many times. Within the sample, other DNA sequences also encode this same CDR3. The chain recombines TRBV4-1 with TRBJ2-7, with 11 bases that match TRBD2. CDR1 is MGHRA, CDR2 YSYEKL, per germline. This CDR3 comprises 18 residues. With 0 bases clipped from V and 4 bases from J, the junction kept 11 bases outside the gene matches. CDR3 nucleotides: TGCGCCAGCAGCCAAGAGGGTAGCGGGAGGGCCGGGCTGTACGAGCAGTACTTC. It encodes CASSQEGSGRAGLYEQYF.

The J gene is TRBJ1-2, the V gene TRBV10-3, with TRBD1 matching 8 bases. CDR1 and CDR2 from the germline V gene are ENHRY and SYGVKD. With V trimmed by 3 bases and J by 1 base, 4 bases remained unmatched. The CDR3 loop spans 15 amino acids. The CDR3 coding sequence is TGTGCCATCAGTGATTTCGGGACAGGTAACTATGGCTACACCTTC. It is translated as CAISDFGTGNYGYTF.

V and J are TRBV30 and TRBJ1-2, with D perhaps TRBD1 (5 bases). CDR3 length: 16 residues. Germline values: CDR1 GTSNPN, CDR2 SVGIG (reference sequence). The V end lost 0 bases, the J end lost 2 bases, and 16 bases lay between the germline ends. CDR3 sequence (DNA): TGTGCCTGGAGTGTACGGGGTGGCAGGGCCAACTATGGCTACACCTTC. Encoded protein: CAWSVRGGRANYGYTF.

This chain connects TRBV5-1 to TRBJ2-7, with D perhaps given as TRBD1 or TRBD2 (5 bases each). With 1 base removed from V and 3 bases from J, the gap between germline ends came to 14 bases. The V gene's germline CDR1 is SGHRS and CDR2 YFSETQ. The CDR3 is 15 amino acids. In DNA, the CDR3 is TGCGCCAGCAGCTTGATGACAGCGGCTGTCTACGAGCAGTACTTC. Residues: CASSLMTAAVYEQYF.

This clone was observed a handful of times. This may arise from a read error, as a much more abundant clone is one base away. Other DNA sequences from this sample encode an identical CDR3 as well. This chain uses TRBV11-2 with TRBJ1-5; tentative D call: TRBD1 (6 bases). Germline CDR1 reads SGHAT; CDR2 reads FQNNGV. The CDR3 extends over 15 amino acids. V was trimmed by 5 bases and J by 4 bases, leaving 15 bases between them. CDR3 sequence reads: CASSPIGGRNQPQHF. The CDR3 DNA reads as TGTGCCAGCAGCCCCATAGGGGGACGTAATCAGCCCCAGCATTTT.

The V gene is TRBV7-9, the J gene TRBJ2-3, with TRBD2 as a possible D gene (5 bases). Germline V lookup: CDR1 SEHNR, CDR2 FQNEAQ (reference sequence). The CDR3 runs 14 residues. Between the trimmed V and J ends, which lost 7 bases and 0 bases, there was a span of 11 bases. This CDR3 is CASTERRSTDTQYF. The CDR3 region has the DNA TGTGCCAGCACTGAGCGGCGGAGCACAGATACGCAGTATTTT.

The table lists this clone with many counts. The gene calls are TRBV5-1 and TRBJ1-1, with no clear D. V gave up 4 bases and J gave up 1 base, with 14 bases separating them. The CDR3 runs 15 residues. Per germline, CDR1 SGHRS and CDR2 YFSETQ. The CDR3 coding sequence is TGCGCCAGCAGCGGGTTGACATCAGGGAACACTGAAGCTTTCTTT. Amino acid sequence: CASSGLTSGNTEAFF.

This clone has just a few counts. CDR3 sequence: CASSHGADYGYTF. The CDR3 DNA follows: TGCGCCAGCAGCCATGGCGCGGACTATGGCTACACCTTC. The chain carries TRBV4-3 and TRBJ1-2; no definite D call. This CDR3 is built from 13 residues. V was pared by 3 bases and J by 3 bases, with 8 bases between. Germline V CDR1 and CDR2: LGHNA, YSLEER.